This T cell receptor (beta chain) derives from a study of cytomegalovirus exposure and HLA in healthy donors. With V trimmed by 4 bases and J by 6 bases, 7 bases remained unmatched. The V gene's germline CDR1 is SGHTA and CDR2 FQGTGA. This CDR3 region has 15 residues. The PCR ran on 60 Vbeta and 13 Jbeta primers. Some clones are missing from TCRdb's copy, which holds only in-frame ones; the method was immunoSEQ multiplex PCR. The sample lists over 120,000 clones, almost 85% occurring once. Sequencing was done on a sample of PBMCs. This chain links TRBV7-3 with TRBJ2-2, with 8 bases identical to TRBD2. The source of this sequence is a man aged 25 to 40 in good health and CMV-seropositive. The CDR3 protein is CASSSGLAPSGELFF. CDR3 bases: TGTGCCAGCAGCTCAGGACTAGCACCTTCCGGGGAGCTGTTTTTT.